This T cell receptor beta chain appears in the sequencing data of a study of T cell changes during pregnancy in multiple sclerosis. The CDR3 has 16 amino acids. Germline CDR1 and CDR2: SEHNR and FQNEAQ (reference sequence). V was clipped by 4 bases and J by 0 bases; unmatched bases: 3. The protocol was immunoSEQ multiplex PCR, while the TCRdb copy is restricted to in-frame clones and leaves out a portion. The table shows tens of thousands of clones, with 90% occurring only once. Sample: CD8+ T cells from peripheral blood mononuclear cells, taken in the first trimester of pregnancy. This clonotype was obtained from a female donor with multiple sclerosis, enrolled in a pregnancy study. The chain has TRBV7-9 and TRBJ2-3; 11 bases map to TRBD1. CDR3 region: CASSSGQGASTDTQYF. For the CDR3, the DNA is TGTGCCAGCAGCTCCGGACAGGGGGCAAGCACAGATACGCAGTATTTT.